The present T cell receptor beta chain was sequenced within a study of T cells in Graves' hyperthyroidism and ophthalmopathy. There were TCR beta CDR3 regions amplified from RNA transcripts. The study used the HTBI primer set for a first-round RT-PCR of the TCR CDR3. TCRdb re-called the multiplex PCR reads through MiXCR, storing one row per CDR3 protein. The table lists 530,000 or so distinct CDR3 sequences, roughly a quarter of them singletons, with over 9% in the top ten. This clonotype has a count of ten or more. Germline lookup yields CDR1 LGHNA and CDR2 YNFKEQ. Losses at the gene ends were 0 bases for V and 6 bases for J; bases not matched to a gene: 2. The CDR3 covers 15 residues. Patients showing uncontrolled infection, other autoimmune disease, pregnancy or lactation were ineligible.

This chain connects TRBV4-2 to TRBJ1-5; 10 bases agree with TRBD1. The receptor was isolated from a woman aged 25-40 years with Graves' ophthalmopathy. The sample consisted of blood. DNA for the CDR3: TGTGCCAGCAGCCAAGAAGGACAGGGGGGTCAGCCCCAGCATTTT. This translates into CASSQEGQGGQPQHF.